This T cell receptor (beta chain) came from a study of blood T cell repertoires in COVID-19. Sequenced by immunoSEQ multiplex PCR; TCRdb stores in-frame clones only, minus some. The sample includes tens of thousands of clones, roughly 80% of them seen just once. This CDR3 region has 15 residues. V gave up 0 bases and J gave up 0 bases, with 8 bases separating them. Germline V gene sequence: CDR1 MNHEY, CDR2 SVGEGT. This clone turned up a few times. The sequencing sample was made of peripheral blood. The source of this sequence is a human donor in a cohort sampled during active COVID-19. The V call is TRBV6-2 or TRBV6-3, the J call TRBJ1-1; the D gene is possibly TRBD1 (5 bases). The CDR3 nucleotides read TGTGCCAGCAGTTACTCCGACAGTGTGAACACTGAAGCTTTCTTT. Translation: CASSYSDSVNTEAFF.